These 18 T cell receptor beta chains share one sample of origin, sequenced in a study of CD8+CD57+ T cells in acquired aplastic anemia. Profiling that covered TCR beta VDJ and CDR3 relied on genomic DNA as its template. TCRdb reanalysed the reads using MiXCR and keeps one entry per CDR3 protein. The table shows about 190,000 distinct CDR3 sequences, with roughly half occurring only once. The material sequenced was sorted CD4+, CD8+, or CD8+CD57+ T cells (not recorded which) from PBMCs. The receptors were gathered from a human donor in good health, serving as a control.

This clonotype has just a few counts. The chain is built from TRBV9 and TRBJ1-6; 11 bases map to TRBD1. CDR1 and CDR2 (germline): SGDLS, YYNGEE. The CDR3 contains 15 residues. The V gene end was trimmed by 4 bases and the J gene end by 10 bases; junction bases not matched to a gene: 7. For the CDR3, the DNA is TGTGCCAGCAGCACCCGGACAGGGGGCCGATCACCCCTCCACTTT. Amino acid sequence: CASSTRTGGRSPLHF.

This clonotype was detected ten times or more. The chain links TRBV2 to TRBJ2-7; TRBD1 or TRBD2 may be the D gene (7 bases each). V was trimmed by 5 bases and J by 9 bases, leaving 17 bases between them. From germline, CDR1 is SNHLY and CDR2 FYNNEI. The CDR3 runs to 13 residues. The CDR3 reads CASSRKTGEGQYF. CDR3 bases: TGTGCCAGCAGTCGCAAAACAGGGGAGGGGCAGTACTTC.

The chain carries TRBV27 and TRBJ1-2; D gene unclear. Trimming cost V 2 bases and J 4 bases, with 20 bases left between them. Germline V gene lookup returns CDR1 MNHEY and CDR2 SMNVEV (reference sequence). CDR3 length: 17 amino acids. The CDR3 loop is CASSLSWNQEVPYGYTF. Here the CDR3 DNA reads TGTGCCAGCAGTTTAAGTTGGAACCAGGAAGTTCCCTATGGCTACACCTTC.

The chain recombines TRBV20-1 with TRBJ2-7; D call uncertain. V was pared by 3 bases and J by 2 bases, with 5 bases between. The CDR3 loop spans 11 amino acids. The V gene's germline CDR1 is DFQATT and CDR2 SNEGSKA (reference sequence). CDR3 in DNA: TGCAGTGCTAGTCGCACCTACGAGCAGTACTTC. Protein sequence: CSASRTYEQYF.

The J gene is TRBJ2-5, the V gene TRBV5-1, with TRBD2 as a possible D gene (5 bases). The CDR3 covers 14 residues. The germline V gene encodes CDR1 SGHRS and CDR2 YFSETQ. The V gene lost 4 bases and the J gene lost 2 bases, with 12 bases spanning the gap. CDR3 residues: CASSTGLRQETQYF. The CDR3 DNA follows: TGCGCCAGCAGCACCGGACTGAGACAAGAGACCCAGTACTTC.

The chain has TRBV10-3 and TRBJ2-1; D gene ambiguous. Trimming took off 0 bases at V and 9 bases at J, with 12 bases between the two ends. The CDR3 totals 14 residues. Germline CDR1 is ENHRY and CDR2 is SYGVKD. CDR3 sequence reads: CAISESKGSGEQFF. Written as DNA, the CDR3 is TGTGCCATCAGTGAGTCGAAGGGTTCGGGTGAGCAGTTCTTC.

This clonotype has a count of ten or more. The rearrangement joins TRBV14 to TRBJ1-4; 10 bases are shared with TRBD1. This CDR3 contains 16 residues. After removal of 3 bases from V and 6 bases from J, the junction contained 7 bases not matched to a gene. Germline V lookup: CDR1 SGHDN, CDR2 FVKESK. The CDR3 DNA reads TGTGCCAGCAGCCACTACCCAGGGACAGGGGATGAAAAACTGTTTTTT. Its protein is CASSHYPGTGDEKLFF. Complete variable domain (other parts from reference TRBV14 and TRBJ1-4): EAGVTQFPSHSVIEKGQTVTLRCDPISGHDNLYWYRRVMGKEIKFLLHFVKESKQDESGMPNNRFLAERTGGTYSTLKVQPAELEDSGVYFCASSHYPGTGDEKLFFGSGTQLSVL.

The table lists this clonotype with many counts. J is TRBJ2-7 and V is TRBV7-3; no clear D. The CDR3 has 14 amino acids. The V end was cut by 5 bases, the J end by 5 bases, with 16 bases between. Germline V gene lookup returns CDR1 SGHTA and CDR2 FQGTGA. As DNA, the CDR3 is TGTGCCAGCAGCATGGGGTACGACCTGGACGAGCAGTACTTC. It translates to CASSMGYDLDEQYF.

Note on this clonotype: This may be a read error: a much more frequent sequence differs by one nucleotide. The rearrangement links TRBV18 to TRBJ2-7; D is unresolved. Per germline, CDR1 KGHSH and CDR2 LQKENI. The CDR3 is 12 residues long. The CDR3 region is CANSPSVKEQYF. Written as DNA, the CDR3 is TGTGCCAACTCACCAAGCGTGAAGGAGCAGTACTTC.

V and J are TRBV4-1 and TRBJ1-2; D might be TRBD1 (6 bases). The CDR3 runs to 16 residues. The germline V gene encodes CDR1 MGHRA and CDR2 YSYEKL. V was pared by 3 bases and J by 8 bases, with 22 bases between. The CDR3 sequence: CASSHVWDTLEEGYTF. DNA for the CDR3: TGCGCCAGCAGCCATGTATGGGACACCCTCGAGGAGGGCTACACCTTC.

The chain links TRBV7-4 to TRBJ1-5, with D hard to call. V was cut by 5 bases and J by 5 bases, with 19 bases left in between. In germline, CDR1 is SGHVT, CDR2 SQSDAQ. CDR3 length: 16 amino acids. For the CDR3, the DNA is TGTGCCAGCAGCCCGGTGCAGCAACCCTTTTATCAGCCCCAGCATTTT. Protein sequence: CASSPVQQPFYQPQHF.

The table lists this clonotype with many counts. The junction departs from the called germline gene at one end, perhaps through a read error. This chain joins TRBV28 and TRBJ2-3; D possibly corresponds to TRBD1 (6 bases). The CDR3 is 13 amino acids. Germline CDR1 MDHEN, CDR2 SYDVKM. Here the CDR3 DNA reads TGTGCCAGCAGTTTGGGCTCCACAGGGTACTGGGGATTT. The encoded protein is CASSLGSTGYWGF.

V and J are TRBV2 and TRBJ2-3, with TRBD2 matching 11 bases. This CDR3 has 18 amino acids. With V trimmed by 7 bases and J by 3 bases, 15 bases remained unmatched. Germline V gives CDR1 SNHLY, CDR2 FYNNEI. The CDR3 DNA reads TGTGCCAGCATTTGTAAAGCCGTAGCGGGGGGGCGTACAGATACGCAGTATTTT. It encodes CASICKAVAGGRTDTQYF. Combining the CDR3 with reference TRBV2 and TRBJ2-3 gives the whole variable domain EPEVTQTPSHQVTQMGQEVILRCVPISNHLYFYWYRQILGQKVEFLVSFYNNEISEKSEIFDDQFSVERPDGSNFTLKIRSTKLEDSAMYFCASICKAVAGGRTDTQYFGPGTRLTVL.

This clonotype was seen a few times. The chain has TRBV6-5 and TRBJ2-5; 7 bases are a match to TRBD1. There are 13 residues in the CDR3. Germline loops: CDR1 MNHEY, CDR2 SVGAGI. The V gene end was trimmed by 6 bases and the J gene end by 2 bases; junction bases not matched to a gene: 3. The CDR3: CASSATGQETQYF. The CDR3, as DNA: TGTGCCAGCAGCGCGACAGGGCAAGAGACCCAGTACTTC.

A word on this clonotype: Since the CDR3 does not end with the conserved phenylalanine or tryptophan, this likely comes from a read error. The chain is built from TRBV10-3 and TRBJ2-5; D might be TRBD2 (5 bases). The CDR3 has 13 residues. Germline V lookup: CDR1 ENHRY, CDR2 SYGVKD. The ends were cut back, 6 bases at V and 3 bases at J, with 11 bases in the middle. DNA for the CDR3: TGTGCCATCAGCGCCGACGGGGAAGAGACCCAGTACCTC. Translated: CAISADGEETQYL.

Comment on this clonotype: The DNA is omitted, as the CDR3 cannot be located on it reliably, and the CDR3 follows TCRdb's listing. This chain uses TRBV10-3 with TRBJ2-2; the D segment call TRBD2 is taken from the table without a DNA check. The V gene's germline CDR1 is ENHRY and CDR2 SYGVKD. The CDR3 is 17 amino acids long, termini counted. CDR3 sequence: CAISVASGSLATGELLF.

This clonotype was counted ten times or more. This chain links TRBV6-6 with TRBJ2-7; 7 bases are a match to TRBD1. In germline, CDR1 is MNHNY, CDR2 SVGAGI (reference sequence). CDR3 length: 15 amino acids. Unmatched junction bases numbered 11, after V lost 7 bases and J lost 2 bases. CDR3 in amino acids: CASISPTGLTYEQYF. Here the CDR3 DNA reads TGTGCCAGCATCTCCCCGACAGGGCTGACCTACGAGCAGTACTTC.

This clonotype was picked up one time. V and J are TRBV14 and TRBJ1-2, with D tentatively TRBD1 (6 bases). Germline CDR1 and CDR2: SGHDN and FVKESK. The CDR3 contains 13 residues. V was clipped by 6 bases and J by 8 bases, with 16 bases between them. CDR3 DNA: TGTGCCAGCAGTGGGCAGGGGTTTTGGGGCTACACCTTC. Its translation is CASSGQGFWGYTF.